Here is one T cell receptor (beta chain) with its context. The target antigen is unknown. The V and J ends lost 6 bases and 8 bases respectively, with 16 bases between them. The V gene's germline CDR1 is SQVTM and CDR2 ANQGSEA. CDR3 length equals 12 residues. The sample belongs to a study of T-cell memory formation after mild COVID-19. As for the study in general: TCR clusters were mostly donor specific. General observations from the study: There was a balanced CD4/CD8 profile in clones contracting day 15 to 85, and later expanders leaned CD4+. The main location of contracting CD4+ clones was CM and EM, and that of contracting CD8+ clones was EMRA.

MiXCR was run by TCRdb on the 5' RACE reads, yielding one entry per CDR3 protein. The table includes around 320,000 distinct CDR3 sequences, around 28% detected once. The rearrangement uses TRBV29-1 and TRBJ1-2; D might be TRBD1 (6 bases). The sequencing input was PBMCs or a T cell subset sorted from them (not recorded which). This receptor was taken from an adult woman who had mild COVID-19 (a few samples of this study predate the infection). Cell type and time point are not known. CDR3 nucleotide sequence: TGCAGCGTGGGAACATCGACAGGAGGCTACACCTTC. This codes for CSVGTSTGGYTF.